One sample yielded the 5 T cell receptor beta chains listed below, sequenced in a study of shared clonotypes between healthy human individuals. The data were produced by immunoSEQ multiplex PCR, yet TCRdb's version contains in-frame clones alone and is incomplete. The table lists about 120,000 clones, under 70% of them singletons. Sample: memory CD8+ T cells sorted from blood. Subset meaning: CD45RO+ cells pooled with CCR7-negative TemRA cells. The origin of the receptors is a woman aged 25 to 39 in good health.

The chain combines TRBV5-1 with TRBJ2-5; 7 bases agree with TRBD2. The J call may be wrong; the DNA end is better matched by TRBJ2-7. This CDR3 spans 15 amino acids. Germline lookup yields CDR1 SGHRS and CDR2 YFSETQ. This CDR3 reads CASSLRASGPGEQYF. The CDR3 nucleotides read TGCGCCAGCAGCTTGAGAGCTAGCGGCCCCGGCGAGCAGTACTTC.

This clone has more than one count but fewer than ten. The chain employs TRBV6-5 and TRBJ1-2, with 8 bases identical to TRBD1. CDR1 is MNHEY and CDR2 is SVGAGI in the germline V gene. CDR3 length equals 14 residues. Trimming took 5 bases from V and 4 from J; bases not matched to a gene: 6. The CDR3 region is CASSAQGGSYGYTF. CDR3 DNA sequence: TGTGCCAGCAGTGCACAGGGGGGGAGCTATGGCTACACCTTC.

This clone was seen a few times. The V gene is TRBV4-1, the J gene TRBJ2-1; D is ambiguous. Germline V lookup: CDR1 MGHRA, CDR2 YSYEKL. V lost 1 base and J lost 0, with 7 bases in between. The CDR3 consists of 15 residues. CDR3 in amino acids: CASSQGWSSYNEQFF. In nucleotides, the CDR3 is TGCGCCAGCAGCCAAGGGTGGAGCTCCTACAATGAGCAGTTCTTC.

V usage is TRBV5-1 and J usage is TRBJ2-1; 9 positions agree with TRBD2. Germline V lookup: CDR1 SGHRS, CDR2 YFSETQ. V dropped 0 bases and J dropped 7; count of bases not matched to a gene: 8. The CDR3 spans 16 residues. The CDR3 spells CASSLDSGSLYNEQFF. The CDR3 region has the DNA TGCGCCAGCAGCTTGGATAGCGGGAGTCTATATAATGAGCAGTTCTTC.

V gene TRBV6-4 combines with J gene TRBJ1-5, with D unclear. Germline CDR1 and CDR2: MRHNA and SNTAGT. Trimming stripped 2 bases from V and 1 base from J, with 6 bases between. The CDR3 runs to 14 residues. This chain's CDR3 is CASSDGESNQPQHF. The CDR3 nucleotides are TGTGCCAGCAGTGACGGGGAGAGCAATCAGCCCCAGCATTTT.